These T cell receptor beta chains were read from a single sample in a study of cytomegalovirus exposure and HLA in healthy donors. Only in-frame clones appear in the TCRdb table, and some are missing; sequencing was by immunoSEQ multiplex PCR. The data contain 200,000 or so clones, around nine tenths of them singletons. The sequencing sample was made of PBMCs. These receptor sequences come from a woman aged 18-35 years in good health and CMV-seropositive. CDR3s include the opening cysteine and the closing phenylalanine or tryptophan. Fields, in order: J gene, clone size, D gene, V gene, CDR3 DNA, CDR3 protein. D genes are given only for firm matches. For some rows the clone size is stated as once, few or many, or as a class when expanded; others skip it.

j_gene: TRBJ2-1
abundance: NA
d_gene: NA
v_gene: TRBV19
CDR3nt: TGTGCCAGTAGTATAGATCCTCCGTTCGAGGGAACTTACAATGAGCAGTTCTTC
CDR3aa: CASSIDPPFEGTYNEQFF

j_gene: TRBJ2-6
abundance: NA
d_gene: NA
v_gene: TRBV9
CDR3nt: TGTGCCAGCAGCGTAACTGGTTCTGGGGCCAACGTCCTGACTTTC
CDR3aa: CASSVTGSGANVLTF

j_gene: TRBJ2-5
abundance: NA
d_gene: NA
v_gene: TRBV7-6
CDR3nt: TGTGCCAGCAGTTTTCTAGGGGGGGAGGAGACCCAGTACTTC
CDR3aa: CASSFLGGEETQYF

j_gene: TRBJ1-2
abundance: NA
d_gene: NA
v_gene: TRBV15
CDR3nt: TGTGCCACCAGCATAGGAGATAACTATGGCTACACCTTC
CDR3aa: CATSIGDNYGYTF

j_gene: TRBJ2-5
abundance: NA
d_gene: NA
v_gene: TRBV25-1
CDR3nt: TGTGCCAGCAGTGAATTCGCGAGGAACCAAGAGACCCAGTACTTC
CDR3aa: CASSEFARNQETQYF

j_gene: TRBJ1-1
abundance: NA
d_gene: NA
v_gene: TRBV5-1
CDR3nt: TGCGCCAGCAGCTTTTCCCAGGGGTTGGACACTGAAGCTTTCTTT
CDR3aa: CASSFSQGLDTEAFF

j_gene: TRBJ1-1
abundance: NA
d_gene: TRBD1
v_gene: TRBV6-1
CDR3nt: TGTGCCAGCAGTGACCGGACAGGGTGGGGCACTGAAGCTTTCTTT
CDR3aa: CASSDRTGWGTEAFF

j_gene: TRBJ1-1
abundance: NA
d_gene: NA
v_gene: TRBV7-9
CDR3nt: TGTGCCAGCAGCCCGAGAACCAGGGCCACCACTGAAGCTTTCTTT
CDR3aa: CASSPRTRATTEAFF

j_gene: TRBJ2-1
abundance: NA
d_gene: TRBD2
v_gene: TRBV29-1
CDR3nt: TGCAGCGCCCCGGCTAGCGGGCCCTCCTACAATGAGCAGTTCTTC
CDR3aa: CSAPASGPSYNEQFF

j_gene: TRBJ1-5
abundance: NA
d_gene: TRBD1
v_gene: TRBV27
CDR3nt: TGTGCCAGCAGTTCGACAGGGTGGAGCAATCAGCCCCAGCATTTT
CDR3aa: CASSSTGWSNQPQHF

j_gene: TRBJ2-1
abundance: once
d_gene: TRBD2
v_gene: TRBV7-9
CDR3nt: TGTGCCAGCAGCTCTGGGGTGGAGCGGGAGGGCAATGAGCAGTTCTTC
CDR3aa: CASSSGVEREGNEQFF

j_gene: TRBJ2-7
abundance: NA
d_gene: TRBD1
v_gene: TRBV4-1
CDR3nt: TGCGCCAGCATGGATGAGGGACAGCATCCCTACGAGCAGTACTTC
CDR3aa: CASMDEGQHPYEQYF

j_gene: TRBJ2-1
abundance: NA
d_gene: TRBD1
v_gene: TRBV25-1
CDR3nt: TGTGCCAGCAGTGGACAGGGATCCTACAATGAGCAGTTCTTC
CDR3aa: CASSGQGSYNEQFF

j_gene: TRBJ1-5
abundance: once
d_gene: NA
v_gene: TRBV5-1
CDR3nt: TGCGCCAGCAGCCCATCGGGGGACGAGCAGCCCCAGCATTTT
CDR3aa: CASSPSGDEQPQHF

j_gene: TRBJ1-2
abundance: NA
d_gene: TRBD1
v_gene: TRBV28
CDR3nt: TGTGCCAGCAGTACTCGGACAGGGTTGAATGGCTACACCTTC
CDR3aa: CASSTRTGLNGYTF

j_gene: TRBJ2-3
abundance: once
d_gene: NA
v_gene: TRBV27
CDR3nt: TGTGCCAGCAGTTTCGGAGCTGGGGATACGCAGTATTTT
CDR3aa: CASSFGAGDTQYF

j_gene: TRBJ1-1
abundance: NA
d_gene: NA
v_gene: TRBV29-1
CDR3nt: TGCAGCGTTGACAGGGATCGGTTTAATCGGAACACTGAAGCTTTCTTT
CDR3aa: CSVDRDRFNRNTEAFF

j_gene: TRBJ1-1
abundance: NA
d_gene: NA
v_gene: TRBV28
CDR3nt: TGTGCCAGCAGTGCAGGCGCCTCTGAAGCTTTCTTT
CDR3aa: CASSAGASEAFF

j_gene: TRBJ1-3
abundance: NA
d_gene: NA
v_gene: TRBV27
CDR3nt: TGTGCCAGCAGTCCCGGACAGGGAAACACCATATATTTT
CDR3aa: CASSPGQGNTIYF

j_gene: TRBJ1-1
abundance: NA
d_gene: NA
v_gene: TRBV27
CDR3nt: TGTGCCAGCAGAACCGGCGGGACTGAAGCTTTCTTT
CDR3aa: CASRTGGTEAFF

j_gene: TRBJ2-1
abundance: NA
d_gene: NA
v_gene: TRBV28
CDR3nt: TGTGCCAGCAGTTTTCACACCAAATACAATGAGCAGTTCTTC
CDR3aa: CASSFHTKYNEQFF

j_gene: TRBJ1-2
abundance: NA
d_gene: TRBD1
v_gene: TRBV2
CDR3nt: TGTGCCAGCACGGTAGACAGGGGGCTGATCTATGGCTACACCTTC
CDR3aa: CASTVDRGLIYGYTF

j_gene: TRBJ2-3
abundance: NA
d_gene: TRBD2
v_gene: TRBV5-1
CDR3nt: TGCGCCAGCAGCGTGACTAGCGGGAGTTTTACTAGCACAGATACGCAGTATTTT
CDR3aa: CASSVTSGSFTSTDTQYF

j_gene: TRBJ2-2
abundance: NA
d_gene: TRBD2
v_gene: TRBV7-3
CDR3nt: TGTGCCAGCAGCCCAGGGCTAGCGGGATTCGGGGACACCGGGGAGCTGTTTTTT
CDR3aa: CASSPGLAGFGDTGELFF

j_gene: TRBJ2-2
abundance: NA
d_gene: TRBD2
v_gene: TRBV5-1
CDR3nt: TGCGCCAGCAGCTTGAGTCCGGGGGGGGAATCCGGGGAGCTGTTTTTT
CDR3aa: CASSLSPGGESGELFF

j_gene: TRBJ2-7
abundance: NA
d_gene: TRBD2
v_gene: TRBV19
CDR3nt: TGTGCCAGTAGCCCAAGCGGGGAGGGGTACGAGCAGTACTTC
CDR3aa: CASSPSGEGYEQYF

j_gene: TRBJ1-5
abundance: NA
d_gene: NA
v_gene: TRBV6-1
CDR3nt: TGTGCCAGCAGTGACAGGGAATTGAGCAATCAGCCCCAGCATTTT
CDR3aa: CASSDRELSNQPQHF

j_gene: TRBJ1-5
abundance: NA
d_gene: NA
v_gene: TRBV28
CDR3nt: TGTGCCAGCAGTTTATTAGGAGGACCCGAGAGCAATCAGCCCCAGCATTTT
CDR3aa: CASSLLGGPESNQPQHF

j_gene: TRBJ2-1
abundance: NA
d_gene: TRBD2
v_gene: TRBV11-2
CDR3nt: TGTGCCAGCAGCCCCATTAGCGGGAGTGCCTACAATGAGCAGTTCTTC
CDR3aa: CASSPISGSAYNEQFF

j_gene: TRBJ2-3
abundance: once
d_gene: NA
v_gene: TRBV7-6
CDR3nt: TGTGCCAGCAGCCCCGGGATCGACGCTAGCACAGATACGCAGTATTTT
CDR3aa: CASSPGIDASTDTQYF

j_gene: TRBJ2-1
abundance: NA
d_gene: NA
v_gene: TRBV6-5
CDR3nt: TGTGCCAGCAGTTCCCAGGGGTTAAGCCCCTACAATGAGCAGTTCTTC
CDR3aa: CASSSQGLSPYNEQFF

j_gene: TRBJ2-3
abundance: NA
d_gene: TRBD2
v_gene: TRBV5-1
CDR3nt: TGCGCCAGCAGCTTGGATAGCGGGAGGGATACGCAGTATTTT
CDR3aa: CASSLDSGRDTQYF

j_gene: TRBJ2-1
abundance: NA
d_gene: TRBD2
v_gene: TRBV5-1
CDR3nt: TGCGCCAGCAGCTTGGTGGGAGGGGCCAATGAGCAGTTCTTC
CDR3aa: CASSLVGGANEQFF

j_gene: TRBJ2-1
abundance: once
d_gene: NA
v_gene: TRBV5-1
CDR3nt: TGCGCCAGCAGCTTACGTGCCGAGGTGGAGCAGTTCTTC
CDR3aa: CASSLRAEVEQFF

j_gene: TRBJ2-7
abundance: few
d_gene: TRBD2
v_gene: TRBV30
CDR3nt: TGTGCCGGGACTAGCGGGACCCCCGGGCAGTACTTC
CDR3aa: CAGTSGTPGQYF

j_gene: TRBJ1-5
abundance: NA
d_gene: NA
v_gene: TRBV5-1
CDR3nt: TGCGCCAGCAGCTTGACAGGGAGCAATCAGCCCCAGCATTTT
CDR3aa: CASSLTGSNQPQHF